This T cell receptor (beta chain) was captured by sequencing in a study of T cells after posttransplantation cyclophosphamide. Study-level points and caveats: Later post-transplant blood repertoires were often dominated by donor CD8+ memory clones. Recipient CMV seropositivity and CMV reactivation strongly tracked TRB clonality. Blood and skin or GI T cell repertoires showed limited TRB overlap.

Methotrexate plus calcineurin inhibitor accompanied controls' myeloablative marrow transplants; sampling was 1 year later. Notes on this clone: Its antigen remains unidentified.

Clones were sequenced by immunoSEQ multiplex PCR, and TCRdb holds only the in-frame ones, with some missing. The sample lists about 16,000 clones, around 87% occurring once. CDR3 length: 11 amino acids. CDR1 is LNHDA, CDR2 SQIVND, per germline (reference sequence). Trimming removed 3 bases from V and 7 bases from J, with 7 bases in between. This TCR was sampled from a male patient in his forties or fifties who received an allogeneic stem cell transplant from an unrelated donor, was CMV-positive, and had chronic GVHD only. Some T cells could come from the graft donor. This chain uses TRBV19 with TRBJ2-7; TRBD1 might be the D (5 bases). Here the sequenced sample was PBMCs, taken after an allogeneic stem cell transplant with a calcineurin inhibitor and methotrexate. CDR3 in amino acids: CASSMGPEQYF. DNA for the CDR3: TGTGCCAGTAGTATGGGGCCGGAGCAGTACTTC.